This TCR beta chain was captured by sequencing in a study of Ad26.COV2.S vaccination and SARS-CoV-2 variants. The study, taken as a whole, reports: The authors reported substantial breadth in spike-specific CD8+ and CD4+ T cell responses after vaccination. Estimates derived from TCR breadth and depth analyses may have underestimated total T cell responses.

As to this clone: What it binds is unknown.

The V gene lost 6 bases and the J gene lost 7 bases, with 10 bases spanning the gap. The germline gives CDR1 MDHEN, CDR2 SYDVKM. The length of the CDR3 is 13 residues. Treatment noted: about 20 received Ad26.COV2.S at low or high dose, single or two shots; 5 received placebo; per-sample allocation not given. Specimens were obtained on day 63 following the first vaccine or placebo injection. Donor was an adult aged 18-55 years in Boston. Assay used: immunoSEQ multiplex PCR; TCRdb lists only in-frame clones, some missing. The sample consists of 430,000 or so clones, 80% to 95% of them appearing once. V usage is TRBV28 and J usage is TRBJ1-6; D is ambiguous. Sequencing was performed on peripheral blood, taken in a trial of Ad26.COV2.S vaccine versus placebo. The receptor comes from a person aged 18-65 years who received the Ad26.COV2.S COVID-19 vaccine or a placebo. CDR3 in DNA: TGTGCCAGCAGGGGAACAGCGAATTCACCCCTCCACTTT. Amino acid sequence: CASRGTANSPLHF.